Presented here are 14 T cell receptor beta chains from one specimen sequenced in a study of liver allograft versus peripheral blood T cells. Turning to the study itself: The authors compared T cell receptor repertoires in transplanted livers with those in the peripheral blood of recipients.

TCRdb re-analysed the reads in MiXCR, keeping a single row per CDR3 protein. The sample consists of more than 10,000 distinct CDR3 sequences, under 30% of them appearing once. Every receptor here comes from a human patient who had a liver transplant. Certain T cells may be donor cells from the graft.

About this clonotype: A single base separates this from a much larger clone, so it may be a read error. This CDR3 reads CSVVSGPYGYTF. The CDR3 DNA sequence: TGCAGCGTTGTCTCAGGGCCGTATGGCTACACCTTC. The V gene is TRBV29-1, the J gene TRBJ1-2; tentatively, D is TRBD1 (5 bases). This CDR3 region has 12 residues. The germline V and J ends were trimmed by 4 bases and 5 bases, with 11 bases remaining between them. The V gene's germline CDR1 is SQVTM and CDR2 ANQGSEA.

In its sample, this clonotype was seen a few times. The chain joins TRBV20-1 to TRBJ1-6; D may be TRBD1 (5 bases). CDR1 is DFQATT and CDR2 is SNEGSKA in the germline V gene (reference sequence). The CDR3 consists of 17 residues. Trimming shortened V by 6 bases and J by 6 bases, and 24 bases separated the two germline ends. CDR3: CSAPPQQTGGGNSPLHF. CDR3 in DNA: TGCAGTGCACCCCCGCAACAGACGGGGGGAGGTAATTCACCCCTCCACTTT.

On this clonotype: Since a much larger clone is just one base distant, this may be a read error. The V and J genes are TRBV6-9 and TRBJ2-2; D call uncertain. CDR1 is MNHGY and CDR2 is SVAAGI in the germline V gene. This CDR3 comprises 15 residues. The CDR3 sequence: CACSYAGPNTGELFF. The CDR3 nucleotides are TGTGCCTGCAGTTACGCCGGGCCGAACACCGGGGAGCTGTTTTTT.

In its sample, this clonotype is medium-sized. The CDR3 protein is CATSDSGTGGTQYF. DNA for the CDR3: TGTGCCACCAGTGATTCCGGGACAGGGGGTACGCAGTATTTT. The chain joins TRBV24-1 to TRBJ2-3; TRBD1 agrees at 11 bases. V lost 2 bases to trimming and J lost 8 bases; unmatched junction nucleotides: 2. CDR3 length: 14 amino acids. The germline CDR1 and CDR2 sequences are KGHDR and SFDVKD.

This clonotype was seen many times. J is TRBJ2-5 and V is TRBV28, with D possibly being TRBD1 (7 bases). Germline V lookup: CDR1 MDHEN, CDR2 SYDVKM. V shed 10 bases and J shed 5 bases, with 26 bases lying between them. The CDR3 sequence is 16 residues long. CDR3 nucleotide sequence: TGTGCCATCCAATCCGCCCACAAGGGGGCGGGGGAGACCCAGTACTTC. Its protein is CAIQSAHKGAGETQYF. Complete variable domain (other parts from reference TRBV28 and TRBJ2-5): DVKVTQSSRYLVKRTGEKVFLECVQDMDHENMFWYRQDPGLGLRLIYFSYDVKMKEKGDIPEGYSVSREKKERFSLILESASTNQTSMYLCAIQSAHKGAGETQYFGPGTRLLVL.

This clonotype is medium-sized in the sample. The CDR3 sequence: CSVGGSDGYTF. CDR3 DNA sequence: TGCAGCGTTGGAGGGAGCGATGGCTACACCTTC. The rearrangement uses TRBV29-1 and TRBJ1-2; D call uncertain. This CDR3 is 11 amino acids long. The germline CDR1 and CDR2 sequences are SQVTM and ANQGSEA. V shed 4 bases and J shed 6 bases, with 9 bases lying between them.

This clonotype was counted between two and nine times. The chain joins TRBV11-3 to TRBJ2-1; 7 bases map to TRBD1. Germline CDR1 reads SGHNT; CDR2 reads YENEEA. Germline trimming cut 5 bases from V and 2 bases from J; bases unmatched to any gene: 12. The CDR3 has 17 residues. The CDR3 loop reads CASSVLTGVATYNEQFF. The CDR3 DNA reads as TGTGCCAGCAGCGTCCTCACAGGGGTAGCTACCTACAATGAGCAGTTCTTC. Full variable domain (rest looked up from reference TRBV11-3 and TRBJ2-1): EAGVVQSPRYKIIEKKQPVAFWCNPISGHNTLYWYLQNLGQGPELLIRYENEEAVDDSQLPKDRFSAERLKGVDSTLKIQPAELGDSAVYLCASSVLTGVATYNEQFFGPGTRLTVL.

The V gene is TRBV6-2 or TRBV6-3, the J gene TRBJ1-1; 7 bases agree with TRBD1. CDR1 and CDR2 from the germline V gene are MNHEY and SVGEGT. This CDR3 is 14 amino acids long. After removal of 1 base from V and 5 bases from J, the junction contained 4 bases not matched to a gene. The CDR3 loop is CASSYYGTATEAFF. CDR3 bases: TGTGCCAGCAGTTACTACGGGACAGCGACTGAAGCTTTCTTT.

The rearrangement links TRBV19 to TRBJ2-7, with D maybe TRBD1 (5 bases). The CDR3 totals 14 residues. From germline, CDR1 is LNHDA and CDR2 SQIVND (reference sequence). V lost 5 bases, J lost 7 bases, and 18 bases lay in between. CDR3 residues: CASSQQADRGEQYF. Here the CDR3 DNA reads TGTGCCAGTAGTCAACAGGCAGACCGTGGGGAGCAGTACTTC.

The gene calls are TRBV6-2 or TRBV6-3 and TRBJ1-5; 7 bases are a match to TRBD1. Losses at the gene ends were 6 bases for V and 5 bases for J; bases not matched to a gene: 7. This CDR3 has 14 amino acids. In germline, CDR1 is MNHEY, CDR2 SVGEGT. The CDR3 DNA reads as TGTGCCAGCAGCTTCTACAGGGGTGATCAGCCCCAGCATTTT. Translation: CASSFYRGDQPQHF.

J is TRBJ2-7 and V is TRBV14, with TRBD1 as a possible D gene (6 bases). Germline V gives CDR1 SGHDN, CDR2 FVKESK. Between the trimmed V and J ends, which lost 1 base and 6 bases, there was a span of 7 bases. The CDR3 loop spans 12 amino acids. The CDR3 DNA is TGTGCCAGCAGCCAAGTCAGGGGCGAGCAGTACTTC. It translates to CASSQVRGEQYF.

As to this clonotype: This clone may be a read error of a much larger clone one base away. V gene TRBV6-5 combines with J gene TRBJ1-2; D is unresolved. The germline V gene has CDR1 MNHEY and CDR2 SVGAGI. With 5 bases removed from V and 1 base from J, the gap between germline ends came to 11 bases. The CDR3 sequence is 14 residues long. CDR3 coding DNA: TGTGCCAGCAGTAACCAGCAGGATAACTATGGCTACACCTTC. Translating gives CASSNQQDNYGYTF.

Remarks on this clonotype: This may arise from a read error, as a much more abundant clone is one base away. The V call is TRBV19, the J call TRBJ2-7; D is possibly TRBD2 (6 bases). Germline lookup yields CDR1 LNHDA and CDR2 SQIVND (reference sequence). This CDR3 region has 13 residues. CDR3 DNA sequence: TGTGCCAGTAGCCCGGGACTTGAACACGAGCAGAACTTC. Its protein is CASSPGLEHEQNF.

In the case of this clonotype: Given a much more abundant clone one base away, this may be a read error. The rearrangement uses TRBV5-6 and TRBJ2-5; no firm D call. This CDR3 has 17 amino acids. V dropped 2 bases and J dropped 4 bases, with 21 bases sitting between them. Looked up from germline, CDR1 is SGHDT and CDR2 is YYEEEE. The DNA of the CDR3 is TGTGCCAGCAGCTTACTGGTGGGAATTAGGGCTGGAGAGACCCAGTACTTC. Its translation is CASSLLVGIRAGETQYF.